Below are 19 T cell receptor beta chains sequenced from a single sample in a study of OX40 agonist ivuxolimab in advanced cancers. Libraries were prepared by immunoSEQ multiplex PCR; TCRdb keeps only in-frame clonotypes and omits some of them. The sample contains under 35,000 clones, roughly 87% of which appear only once. Sequenced material: CD4+ or CD8+ T cells sorted from blood, taken in a trial of the OX40 agonist ivuxolimab. These receptors came from an adult with an advanced solid tumor such as melanoma, head and neck, liver or kidney cancer.

This chain uses TRBV2 with TRBJ2-7; no firm D call. The length of the CDR3 is 13 residues. Per the germline V gene, CDR1 is SNHLY and CDR2 is FYNNEI. V lost 6 bases and J 5 bases, leaving 14 bases between the germline ends. The CDR3 loop is CASSPTPSDEQYF. The CDR3 nucleotides are TGTGCCAGCAGCCCCACACCGTCGGACGAGCAGTACTTC.

The chain uses TRBV5-1 and TRBJ2-7; D is tentatively TRBD1 or TRBD2 (7 bases each). The CDR3 length is 16 residues. V gave up 4 bases and J gave up 1 base, with 18 bases separating them. Germline loops: CDR1 SGHRS, CDR2 YFSETQ. CDR3 DNA sequence: TGCGCCAGCAGCCGAGGGGGCCGGGAGGCTTCCTACGAGCAGTACTTC. Amino acid sequence: CASSRGGREASYEQYF.

As to this clone: Within the sample, other DNA sequences also encode this same CDR3. J is TRBJ1-2 and V is TRBV15; D uncertain. CDR1 and CDR2 (germline): LNHNV, YYDKDF (reference sequence). The V end was cut by 1 base, the J end by 8 bases, with 11 bases between. The CDR3 runs to 13 residues. The DNA for the CDR3 is TGTGCCACCAGCAGAGCGGGAGGGCAAGGCTACACCTTC. Protein sequence: CATSRAGGQGYTF.

The chain combines TRBV9 with TRBJ2-3, with D possibly TRBD2 on 6 matching bases. V lost 0 bases to trimming and J lost 5 bases, with 13 bases between them. Germline-derived CDR1 and CDR2 are SGDLS and YYNGEE. The CDR3 length is 15 residues. Here the CDR3 reads CASSVGIREEDTQYF. DNA for the CDR3: TGTGCCAGCAGCGTAGGAATCAGGGAGGAAGATACGCAGTATTTT.

V is TRBV6-5 and J is TRBJ1-5; no definite D call. Trimming removed 6 bases from V and 3 bases from J, with 15 bases in between. Germline CDR1 reads MNHEY; CDR2 reads SVGAGI. The CDR3 is made up of 15 amino acids. CDR3 bases: TGTGCCAGCAGCCACGAGGGCCAGGTCAATCAGCCCCAGCATTTT. Amino acid sequence: CASSHEGQVNQPQHF.

This chain connects TRBV23-1 to TRBJ2-1; possibly TRBD2 for D (6 bases). TRBV23-1 is an ORF, and what it does is uncertain. Trimming cost V 7 bases and J 2 bases, with 15 bases left between them. The CDR3 is 15 amino acids. The CDR3: CASKGTLPPYNEQFF. CDR3 nucleotides: TGCGCCAGCAAGGGGACTCTCCCGCCCTACAATGAGCAGTTCTTC.

The chain is built from TRBV30 and TRBJ2-5, with D perhaps matching TRBD1 or TRBD2 (5 bases each). The DNA end lines up better with TRBJ2-7; the J call may be wrong. Per the germline V gene, CDR1 is GTSNPN and CDR2 is SVGIG (reference sequence). The CDR3 contains 14 residues. In nucleotides, the CDR3 is TGTGCCTGGAGTGGTGGGGGACCACCTTACGAGCAGTACTTC. It translates to CAWSGGGPPYEQYF.

The chain recombines TRBV7-2 with TRBJ2-5; 8 bases are shared with TRBD2. The CDR3 has 15 amino acids. Trimming cost V 5 bases and J 4 bases; bases outside gene matches: 9. The V gene's germline CDR1 is SGHTA and CDR2 FQGNSA. The CDR3, as DNA: TGTGCCAGCAGCCAAAGGGCGGGAGGCGTAGAGACCCAGTACTTC. As protein: CASSQRAGGVETQYF.

This rearrangement joins TRBV6-6 to TRBJ2-1; 7 bases match TRBD1. V lost 2 bases, J lost 2 bases, and 6 bases stayed unmatched. This CDR3 is 16 amino acids long. The germline gives CDR1 MNHNY, CDR2 SVGAGI (reference sequence). This CDR3 reads CASSYPRQGAYNEQFF. Written as DNA, the CDR3 is TGTGCCAGCAGTTACCCCCGACAGGGAGCCTACAATGAGCAGTTCTTC.

V usage is TRBV29-1 and J usage is TRBJ1-2, with a possible D match to TRBD1 (6 bases). The germline V gene has CDR1 SQVTM and CDR2 ANQGSEA. The CDR3 totals 15 residues. V lost 2 bases, J lost 1 base, and 14 bases lay in between. Written as DNA, the CDR3 is TGCAGCGTTGAACGCAGGGGCCCGGATAACTATGGCTACACCTTC. This gives the protein CSVERRGPDNYGYTF. The variable domain in full, completed from reference TRBV29-1 and TRBJ1-2, reads SAVISQKPSRDICQRGTSLTIQCQVDSQVTMMFWYRQQPGQSLTLIATANQGSEATYESGFVIDKFPISRPNLTFSTLTVSNMSPEDSSIYLCSVERRGPDNYGYTFGSGTRLTVV.

The chain has TRBV6-1 and TRBJ2-1; 8 positions agree with TRBD2. The ends lost 7 bases at V and 6 bases at J; junction bases unmatched: 8. Germline CDR1 reads MNHNS; CDR2 reads SASEGT. This CDR3 region has 14 residues. CDR3 loop: CASTPAGAGNEQFF. The CDR3 DNA reads as TGTGCCAGCACCCCAGCGGGGGCGGGCAATGAGCAGTTCTTC.

The rearrangement links TRBV5-1 to TRBJ2-5; 11 bases map to TRBD1. The DNA matches TRBJ2-7 better at its end, which makes the J call doubtful. Germline loops: CDR1 SGHRS, CDR2 YFSETQ. The CDR3 is 15 residues long. CDR3 sequence (DNA): TGCGCCAGCAGCTTGATGGGACAGGGGGTAGCCGAGCAGTACTTC. Translating gives CASSLMGQGVAEQYF.

About this clone itself: This could be a read error, since a much larger clone is one nucleotide away. The genes are TRBV6-1 and TRBJ1-2; D remains ambiguous. The V gene's germline CDR1 is MNHNS and CDR2 SASEGT. The CDR3 is 13 residues long. In DNA, the CDR3 is TGTGCCAGCAGTGAGTTTGCTAACTATGGCCACACCTTC. Translation: CASSEFANYGHTF.

The V gene is TRBV10-3, the J gene TRBJ2-5; D unresolved. The J call may be in error: the DNA end matches TRBJ2-7 better. CDR3 length equals 12 residues. The germline V gene encodes CDR1 ENHRY and CDR2 SYGVKD. DNA of the CDR3: TGTGCCATCAGTGAATCCAGCTACGAGCAGTACTTC. Translation gives CAISESSYEQYF.

This chain connects TRBV11-2 to TRBJ1-2; D gene uncertain. The V end lost 3 bases, the J end lost 7 bases, and 15 bases lay between the germline ends. Germline V gene data show CDR1 as SGHAT and CDR2 as FQNNGV. This CDR3 has 14 amino acids. The CDR3 region has the DNA TGTGCCAGCAGCTTTAGCCTCGGACGTTCTGGCTACACCTTC. It yields the protein CASSFSLGRSGYTF. Using reference TRBV11-2 and TRBJ1-2 for the parts outside the CDR3, the full variable domain is EAGVAQSPRYKIIEKRQSVAFWCNPISGHATLYWYQQILGQGPKLLIQFQNNGVVDDSQLPKDRFSAERLKGVDSTLKIQPAKLEDSAVYLCASSFSLGRSGYTFGSGTRLTVV.

This rearrangement joins TRBV11-2 to TRBJ2-7; 12 bases map to TRBD2. CDR1 is SGHAT and CDR2 is FQNNGV in the germline V gene. V trimming: 6 bases; J trimming: 6 bases; junction bases outside the gene matches: 12. The CDR3 extends over 16 amino acids. CDR3 residues: CASRRLAGDLTGEQYF. As DNA, the CDR3 is TGTGCCAGCAGGAGACTAGCGGGGGACCTGACGGGCGAGCAGTACTTC. The complete variable domain, with remaining parts taken from reference TRBV11-2 and TRBJ2-7, reads EAGVAQSPRYKIIEKRQSVAFWCNPISGHATLYWYQQILGQGPKLLIQFQNNGVVDDSQLPKDRFSAERLKGVDSTLKIQPAKLEDSAVYLCASRRLAGDLTGEQYFGPGTRLTVT.

The chain uses TRBV18 and TRBJ2-7, with no clear D. The CDR3 consists of 13 residues. V was shortened by 0 bases and J by 0 bases, with 3 bases between the two germline ends. Germline CDR1 KGHSH, CDR2 LQKENI. The DNA for the CDR3 is TGTGCCAGCTCACCACCTAGCTCCTACGAGCAGTACTTC. Translated, it gives CASSPPSSYEQYF.

This clone was found once. The junction shows a germline mismatch at one end, possibly a read error. The chain links TRBV7-3 to TRBJ2-7; no clear D. Germline V CDR1 and CDR2: SGHTA, FQGTGA. The CDR3 is 15 amino acids. DNA for the CDR3: TGCGCCAGCAGCCAAGCTATTGGTAGCTCCTACGAGCAGTACTTC. Translation gives CASSQAIGSSYEQYF.

The chain is built from TRBV2 and TRBJ1-1, with TRBD1 as a possible D gene (5 bases). V lost 2 bases, J lost 8 bases, and 12 bases lay in between. Germline-derived CDR1 and CDR2 are SNHLY and FYNNEI. CDR3 length: 13 residues. This CDR3 is CASSELRTREAFF. The CDR3 DNA reads TGTGCCAGCAGTGAATTAAGGACAAGAGAAGCTTTCTTT.